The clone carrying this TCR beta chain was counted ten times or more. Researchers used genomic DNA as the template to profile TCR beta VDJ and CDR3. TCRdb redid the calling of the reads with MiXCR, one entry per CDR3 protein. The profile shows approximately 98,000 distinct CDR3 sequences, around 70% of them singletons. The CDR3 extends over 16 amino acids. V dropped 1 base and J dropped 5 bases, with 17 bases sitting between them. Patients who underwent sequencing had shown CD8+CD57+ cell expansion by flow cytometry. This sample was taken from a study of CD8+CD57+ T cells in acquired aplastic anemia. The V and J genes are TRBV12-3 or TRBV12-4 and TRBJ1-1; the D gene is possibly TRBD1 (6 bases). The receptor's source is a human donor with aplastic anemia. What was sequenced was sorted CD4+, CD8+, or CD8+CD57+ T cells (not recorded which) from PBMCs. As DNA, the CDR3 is TGTGCCAGCAGTTTAGAGTTACAGTGGGGGCGAACTGAAGCTTTCTTT. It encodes CASSLELQWGRTEAFF.